This T cell receptor (beta chain) was captured by sequencing in a study of CD8+CD57+ T cells in acquired aplastic anemia. Study-level background: Yields of DNA that came from sorted CD4+ and CD8+ cells averaged about 2.9 ug.

This clonotype has ten or more counts. The antigen is unknown. General study findings and limits: Controls and patients did not differ significantly in CD8+ Simpson's diversity. Researchers report that 25 to 30 CD8+ CDR3 sequences appeared in both patients and controls.

V shed 2 bases and J 3 bases; nucleotides not matched to a gene: 5. The CDR3 totals 14 residues. Per germline, CDR1 DFQATT and CDR2 SNEGSKA (reference sequence). CD8+CD57+ cell expansion, shown by flow cytometry, had occurred in the patients selected for sequencing. There were no patients without severe acquired aplastic anemia. The TCR beta profiling, which covered VDJ combination and CDR3 sequence, was carried out using genomic DNA as the template. One entry per CDR3 protein, called by TCRdb with MiXCR from the reads. The sample includes 400,000 to 600,000 distinct CDR3 sequences, around a third of them seen just once.

The chain carries TRBV20-1 and TRBJ1-1, with TRBD1 matching over 8 bases. The receptor was isolated from a human donor with aplastic anemia. Source material: sorted CD4+, CD8+, or CD8+CD57+ T cells (not recorded which) from PBMCs. The CDR3 DNA reads as TGCAGTGCTAGACAGGGGGCGGAAGACACTGAAGCTTTCTTT. It translates to CSARQGAEDTEAFF.